These 23 T cell receptor beta chains were all obtained from the same sample, sequenced in a study of T cells in localized non-small cell lung cancer. The data were produced by immunoSEQ multiplex PCR, yet TCRdb's version contains in-frame clones alone and is incomplete. Of over 1,000 clones detected, about a fifth appear once; the ten largest clones hold 20% to 25%. Sample: lung tumor tissue, taken before any cancer treatment. The receptors originated from a male donor aged 60 or over with stage I squamous cell lung carcinoma.

The chain links TRBV5-1 to TRBJ1-2, with D tentatively TRBD1 (5 bases). The germline CDR1 and CDR2 sequences are SGHRS and YFSETQ. This CDR3 spans 15 amino acids. V dropped 3 bases and J dropped 2 bases, with 14 bases sitting between them. The CDR3: CASSSMTALNYGYTF. In DNA, the CDR3 is TGCGCCAGCAGCTCCATGACAGCGCTAAACTATGGCTACACCTTC.

This chain uses TRBV9 with TRBJ1-3, with D maybe TRBD1 (5 bases). The CDR3 consists of 15 residues. The germline V and J ends were trimmed by 0 bases and 0 bases, with 7 bases remaining between them. CDR1 and CDR2 from the germline V gene are SGDLS and YYNGEE. CDR3 region: CASSVEGHSGNTIYF. In nucleotides, the CDR3 is TGTGCCAGCAGCGTAGAGGGGCACTCTGGAAACACCATATATTTT.

This clone was seen more than once but under ten times. V usage is TRBV30 and J usage is TRBJ2-7; 10 nucleotides align to TRBD1. The CDR3 covers 15 residues. CDR1 GTSNPN and CDR2 SVGIG come from the germline V gene (reference sequence). J lost 0 bases, V lost 5 bases, and 7 bases had no gene match. CDR3 protein: CAWVRGQGISYEQYF. CDR3 nucleotide sequence: TGTGCCTGGGTCCGGGGACAGGGGATCTCCTACGAGCAGTACTTC.

This clone was observed a few times. The chain has TRBV19 and TRBJ1-1, with 8 positions matching TRBD1. The CDR3 spans 15 residues. J was trimmed by 3 bases and V by 6 bases; bases with no gene match: 9. The germline V gene encodes CDR1 LNHDA and CDR2 SQIVND (reference sequence). CDR3 nucleotides: TGTGCCAGTAGAAGGACAGGGTCCCGGGACACTGAAGCTTTCTTT. It yields the protein CASRRTGSRDTEAFF.

This chain joins TRBV6-8 and TRBJ2-1; D is possibly TRBD1 (5 bases). The V end was cut by 6 bases, the J end by 10 bases, with 13 bases between. This CDR3 contains 12 residues. Per the germline V gene, CDR1 is MNHGY and CDR2 is SAAAGT. Here the CDR3 reads CASRLTWGEQFF. The CDR3 DNA follows: TGTGCCAGCAGACTTACTTGGGGCGAGCAGTTCTTC.

This clone is large by share. The chain employs TRBV6-8 and TRBJ2-6; D is unresolved. The V and J ends lost 2 bases and 0 bases respectively, with 5 bases between them. CDR1 MNHGY and CDR2 SAAAGT come from the germline V gene. The CDR3 covers 15 residues. CDR3 amino acids: CASSYAFSGANVLTF. Here the CDR3 DNA reads TGTGCCAGCAGTTACGCCTTCTCTGGGGCCAACGTCCTGACTTTC.

This rearrangement joins TRBV6-8 to TRBJ1-5; TRBD1 agrees at 10 bases. After removal of 11 bases from V and 8 bases from J, the junction contained 12 bases not matched to a gene. Germline values: CDR1 MNHGY, CDR2 SAAAGT. The CDR3 contains 14 residues. Here the CDR3 DNA reads TGTGCCTCCCAGGAGGACAGGGGGGGAGAGCCCCAGCATTTT. Translated, it gives CASQEDRGGEPQHF.

CDR3 in DNA: TGTGCCAGTAGTATAGTCAGTTCAACTAATGAAAAACTGTTTTTT. The encoded protein is CASSIVSSTNEKLFF. The V gene is TRBV19, the J gene TRBJ1-4; D remains ambiguous. CDR1 is LNHDA and CDR2 is SQIVND in the germline V gene (reference sequence). There are 15 residues in the CDR3. Trimming shortened V by 1 base and J by 0 bases, and 6 bases separated the two germline ends.

This clone has just a few counts. The J gene is TRBJ1-1, the V gene TRBV18; D is uncertain. CDR3 length equals 16 residues. CDR1 and CDR2 from the germline V gene are KGHSH and LQKENI. V lost 0 bases and J lost 1, with 12 bases in between. The CDR3 sequence is CASSPPNAGGNTEAFF. DNA of the CDR3: TGTGCCAGCTCACCACCGAACGCCGGCGGGAACACTGAAGCTTTCTTT.

The chain combines TRBV30 with TRBJ2-5; D remains ambiguous. The CDR3 contains 13 residues. V was clipped by 1 base and J by 0 bases, with 6 bases between them. Germline V lookup: CDR1 GTSNPN, CDR2 SVGIG (reference sequence). This CDR3 is CAWSGGDQETQYF. The CDR3 DNA sequence: TGTGCCTGGAGTGGTGGGGACCAAGAGACCCAGTACTTC.

V is TRBV11-3 and J is TRBJ1-4; the D is unclear. This CDR3 region has 14 residues. V lost 3 bases, J lost 0 bases, and 5 bases lay in between. The germline gives CDR1 SGHNT, CDR2 YENEEA. The CDR3 DNA reads TGTGCCAGCAGCTTCACTTCAACTAATGAAAAACTGTTTTTT. Its protein product is CASSFTSTNEKLFF. Full variable domain (missing parts from reference TRBV11-3 and TRBJ1-4): EAGVVQSPRYKIIEKKQPVAFWCNPISGHNTLYWYLQNLGQGPELLIRYENEEAVDDSQLPKDRFSAERLKGVDSTLKIQPAELGDSAVYLCASSFTSTNEKLFFGSGTQLSVL.

This chain links TRBV5-1 with TRBJ2-3; no reliable D call. Germline V gene sequence: CDR1 SGHRS, CDR2 YFSETQ. The CDR3 extends over 14 amino acids. V was cut by 0 bases and J by 2 bases, with 7 bases left in between. CDR3 sequence: CASSLDILTDTQYF. The CDR3 nucleotides read TGCGCCAGCAGCTTGGATATCCTCACAGATACGCAGTATTTT.

In its sample, this clone was seen a few times. The chain uses TRBV11-3 and TRBJ1-5, with 9 bases lining up with TRBD1. V dropped 4 bases and J dropped 7; count of bases not matched to a gene: 5. The CDR3 is 14 residues long. Germline values: CDR1 SGHNT, CDR2 YENEEA. The CDR3 DNA is TGTGCCAGCAGCTCCTCGGGACAGGGACAGCCCCAGCATTTT. Protein product: CASSSSGQGQPQHF.

The chain carries TRBV19 and TRBJ1-2, with D perhaps TRBD1 (5 bases). Per the germline V gene, CDR1 is LNHDA and CDR2 is SQIVND (reference sequence). The CDR3 runs 14 residues. V was trimmed by 5 bases and J by 3 bases, leaving 13 bases between them. CDR3 DNA: TGTGCCAGTAGTGGGGGGGATTCGTACTATGGCTACACCTTC. It yields the protein CASSGGDSYYGYTF.

The chain uses TRBV30 and TRBJ2-5; D is uncertain. The CDR3 sequence is 12 residues long. The V and J ends lost 4 bases and 5 bases respectively, with 11 bases between them. Germline loops: CDR1 GTSNPN, CDR2 SVGIG (reference sequence). CDR3 region: CAWNALGETQYF. For the CDR3, the DNA is TGTGCCTGGAATGCACTTGGGGAGACCCAGTACTTC.

Here the CDR3 reads CAVRDRGGEKLFF. CDR3 nucleotide sequence: TGTGCCGTTAGGGACAGGGGGGGAGAAAAACTGTTTTTT. The gene calls are TRBV6-8 and TRBJ1-4; 11 bases fit TRBD1. The CDR3 has 13 residues. The germline V gene encodes CDR1 MNHGY and CDR2 SAAAGT. V gave up 11 bases and J gave up 8 bases; unmatched junction bases: 7.

This clone was seen a handful of times. The rearrangement uses TRBV5-1 and TRBJ2-7, with TRBD1 matching over 7 bases. CDR3 length: 14 residues. Trimming at V came to 4 bases and at J to 4 bases, leaving 8 bases not matched to a gene. Germline V gives CDR1 SGHRS, CDR2 YFSETQ. CDR3 sequence (DNA): TGCGCCAGCAGCCCTACACAGGGGTTGTACGAGCAGTACTTC. It encodes CASSPTQGLYEQYF.

The rearrangement links TRBV6-8 to TRBJ2-1, with TRBD2 matching over 9 bases. Germline lookup yields CDR1 MNHGY and CDR2 SAAAGT. Trimming at V came to 8 bases and at J to 1 base, leaving 6 bases not matched to a gene. CDR3 length equals 15 residues. The CDR3 loop reads CASLKGLASYNEQFF. CDR3 DNA sequence: TGTGCCAGCCTAAAAGGACTAGCGTCCTACAATGAGCAGTTCTTC.

There are a few counts of this clone. This chain joins TRBV19 and TRBJ2-5, with 7 bases lining up with TRBD1. Germline-derived CDR1 and CDR2 are LNHDA and SQIVND (reference sequence). V shed 1 base, J shed 5 bases, and the junction held 10 bases outside the gene matches. The CDR3 has 16 amino acids. CDR3 sequence (DNA): TGTGCCAGTAGTATAGTTGGACAGGAGGAGCGGGAGACCCAGTACTTC. This translates into CASSIVGQEERETQYF.

This clone is labeled hyperexpanded. This rearrangement joins TRBV10-3 to TRBJ1-1, with D possibly being TRBD1 (6 bases). CDR3 size: 13 residues. Looked up from germline, CDR1 is ENHRY and CDR2 is SYGVKD. Trimming stripped 2 bases from V and 10 bases from J, with 14 bases between. This CDR3 is CAISEELEGGAFF. The DNA of the CDR3 is TGTGCCATCAGTGAGGAGTTGGAGGGGGGAGCTTTCTTT.

This clone counts as medium-sized. The gene calls are TRBV9 and TRBJ1-2; D might be TRBD1 (6 bases). The CDR3 length is 17 residues. The V end lost 0 bases, the J end lost 3 bases, and 18 bases lay between the germline ends. Germline-derived CDR1 and CDR2 are SGDLS and YYNGEE. CDR3 region: CASSVGATGRSYYGYTF. CDR3 in DNA: TGTGCCAGCAGCGTAGGGGCGACAGGCCGATCCTACTATGGCTACACCTTC. The variable domain in full, completed from reference TRBV9 and TRBJ1-2, reads DSGVTQTPKHLITATGQRVTLRCSPRSGDLSVYWYQQSLDQGLQFLIQYYNGEERAKGNILERFSAQQFPDLHSELNLSSLELGDSALYFCASSVGATGRSYYGYTFGSGTRLTVV.

The chain couples TRBV6-8 to TRBJ2-1, with D perhaps TRBD1 (7 bases). Trimming shortened V by 2 bases and J by 7 bases, and 12 bases separated the two germline ends. Germline loops: CDR1 MNHGY, CDR2 SAAAGT. The CDR3 is made up of 14 amino acids. CDR3 DNA: TGTGCCAGCAGTTACAAACAGGGGAGGAATGAGCAGTTCTTC. The encoded protein is CASSYKQGRNEQFF.

This clone was seen a handful of times. The chain is built from TRBV30 and TRBJ1-2; D is ambiguous. Germline loops: CDR1 GTSNPN, CDR2 SVGIG (reference sequence). The CDR3 contains 13 residues. The germline V and J ends were trimmed by 7 bases and 2 bases, with 14 bases remaining between them. CDR3 DNA sequence: TGTGCCTCCTCTATGGGCGAAAACTATGGCTACACCTTC. As protein: CASSMGENYGYTF.